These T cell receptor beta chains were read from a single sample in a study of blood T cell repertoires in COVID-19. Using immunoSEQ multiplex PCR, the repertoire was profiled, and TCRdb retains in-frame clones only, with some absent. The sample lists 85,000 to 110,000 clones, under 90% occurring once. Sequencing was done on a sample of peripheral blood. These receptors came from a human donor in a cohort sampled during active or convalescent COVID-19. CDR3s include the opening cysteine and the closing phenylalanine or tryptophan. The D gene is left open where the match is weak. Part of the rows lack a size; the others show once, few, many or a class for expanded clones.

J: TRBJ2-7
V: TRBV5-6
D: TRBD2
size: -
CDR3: CASRVREDEQYF
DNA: TGTGCCAGCAGGGTCCGGGAGGACGAGCAGTACTTC

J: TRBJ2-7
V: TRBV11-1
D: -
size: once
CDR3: CASSSRPGTHEQYF
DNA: TGTGCCAGCAGCTCACGGCCGGGTACCCACGAGCAGTACTTC

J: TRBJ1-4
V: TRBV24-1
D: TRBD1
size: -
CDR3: CATSDRTGGSEKLFF
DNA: TGTGCCACCAGTGATAGGACAGGGGGCAGTGAAAAACTGTTTTTT

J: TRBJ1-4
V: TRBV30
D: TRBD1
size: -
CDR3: CAWRPRQGRNEKLFF
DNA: TGTGCCTGGAGGCCCCGACAGGGGCGGAATGAAAAACTGTTTTTT

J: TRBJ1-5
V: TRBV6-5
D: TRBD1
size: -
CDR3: CASSLRGVNQPQHF
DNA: TGTGCCAGCAGCCTCAGGGGGGTTAATCAGCCCCAGCATTTT

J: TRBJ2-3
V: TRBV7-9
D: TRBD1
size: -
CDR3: CASSLDRESTDTQYF
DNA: TGTGCCAGCAGCTTGGACAGGGAGTCAACAGATACGCAGTATTTT

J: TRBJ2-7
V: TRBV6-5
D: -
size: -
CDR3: CASGRGVYEQYF
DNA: TGTGCCAGCGGCAGGGGTGTCTACGAGCAGTACTTC

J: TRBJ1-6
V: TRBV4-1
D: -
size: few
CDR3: CASSQGAWPHSPLHF
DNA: TGCGCCAGCAGCCAAGGGGCATGGCCCCATTCACCCCTCCACTTT

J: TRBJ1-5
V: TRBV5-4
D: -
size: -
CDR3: CASSLDSGQPQHF
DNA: TGTGCCAGCAGCTTGGATTCCGGTCAGCCCCAGCATTTT

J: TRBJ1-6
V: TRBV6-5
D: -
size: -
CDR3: CASSYSAGSDSPLHF
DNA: TGTGCCAGCAGTTACTCGGCAGGATCGGATTCACCCCTCCACTTT

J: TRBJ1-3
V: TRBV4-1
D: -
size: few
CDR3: CASSQDPVTSGNTIYF
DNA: TGCGCCAGCAGCCAAGACCCGGTTACCTCTGGAAACACCATATATTTT

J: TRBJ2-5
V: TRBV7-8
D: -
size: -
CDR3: CASSFGQSRGTQYF
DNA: TGTGCCAGCAGCTTTGGACAGTCCCGGGGGACCCAGTACTTC

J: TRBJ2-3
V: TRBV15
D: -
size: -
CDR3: CATSSKISTDTQYF
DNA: TGTGCCACCAGCAGTAAAATAAGCACAGATACGCAGTATTTT

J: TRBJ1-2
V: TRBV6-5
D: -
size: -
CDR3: CASKEGYGYTF
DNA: TGTGCCAGCAAGGAGGGGTATGGCTACACCTTC

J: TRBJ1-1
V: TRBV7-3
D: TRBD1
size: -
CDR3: CASSSTGGNTEAFF
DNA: TGTGCCAGCAGCTCTACAGGGGGCAACACTGAAGCTTTCTTT

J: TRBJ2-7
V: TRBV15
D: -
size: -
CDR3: CATSNLEGRSYEQYF
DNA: TGTGCCACCAGCAACCTCGAAGGGAGGTCCTACGAGCAGTACTTC

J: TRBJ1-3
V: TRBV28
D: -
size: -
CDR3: CASSSSRGNTIYF
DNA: TGTGCCAGCAGTTCCTCGAGGGGGAACACCATATATTTT

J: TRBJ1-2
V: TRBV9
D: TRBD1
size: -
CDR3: CASSAGQVYYGYTF
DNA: TGTGCCAGCAGCGCCGGACAGGTCTACTATGGCTACACCTTC

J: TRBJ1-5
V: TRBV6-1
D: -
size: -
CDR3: CASSEWAHHSNQPQHF
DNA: TGTGCCAGCAGTGAATGGGCGCATCATAGCAATCAGCCCCAGCATTTT

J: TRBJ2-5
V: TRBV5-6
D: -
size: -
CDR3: CASRPRSRETQYF
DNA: TGTGCCAGCCGTCCCCGGAGCCGGGAGACCCAGTACTTC

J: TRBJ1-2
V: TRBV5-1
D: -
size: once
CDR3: CASSLQRVEYGYTF
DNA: TGCGCCAGCAGCTTGCAGCGGGTGGAATATGGCTACACCTTC

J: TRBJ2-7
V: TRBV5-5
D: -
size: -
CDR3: CASSLDPGAYEQYF
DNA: TGTGCCAGCAGCTTGGATCCGGGGGCCTACGAGCAGTACTTC

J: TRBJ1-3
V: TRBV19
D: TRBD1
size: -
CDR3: CASSTQTGGNTIYF
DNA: TGTGCCAGTAGTACCCAGACAGGGGGAAACACCATATATTTT

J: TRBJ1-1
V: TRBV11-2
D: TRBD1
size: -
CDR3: CASTRDRAIPNTEAFF
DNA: TGTGCCAGCACGCGGGACAGGGCTATCCCGAACACTGAAGCTTTCTTT

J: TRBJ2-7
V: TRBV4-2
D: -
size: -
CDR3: CASSQDPGSNTISEQYF
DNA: TGTGCCAGCAGCCAAGATCCGGGTAGTAACACCATCAGCGAGCAGTACTTC

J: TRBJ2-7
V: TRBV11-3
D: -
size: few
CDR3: CASSQGPTLGQYEQYF
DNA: TGTGCCAGCAGCCAGGGCCCTACCCTAGGGCAATACGAGCAGTACTTC

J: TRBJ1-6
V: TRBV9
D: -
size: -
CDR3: CASSVADSGSPLHF
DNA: TGTGCCAGCAGCGTAGCTGACAGTGGTTCACCCCTCCACTTT

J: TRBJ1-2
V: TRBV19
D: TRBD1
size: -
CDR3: CASSNPPRGTANYGYTF
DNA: TGTGCCAGTAGTAACCCCCCACGAGGGACAGCTAACTATGGCTACACCTTC

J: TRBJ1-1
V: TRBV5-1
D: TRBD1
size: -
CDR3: CASRLLTGGRTDTEAFF
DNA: TGCGCCAGCAGGTTACTGACAGGGGGACGGACGGACACTGAAGCTTTCTTT

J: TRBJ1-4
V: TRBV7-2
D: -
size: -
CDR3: CASSTRTAWNEKLFF
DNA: TGTGCCAGCAGCACCCGGACAGCCTGGAATGAAAAACTGTTTTTT

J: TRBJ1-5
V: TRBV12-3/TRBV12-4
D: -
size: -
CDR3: CASSLGSNQPQHF
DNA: TGTGCCAGCAGTTTGGGCAGTAATCAGCCCCAGCATTTT

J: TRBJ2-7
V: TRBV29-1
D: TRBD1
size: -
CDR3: CSVEGQGYEQYF
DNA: TGCAGCGTGGAGGGACAGGGCTACGAGCAGTACTTC

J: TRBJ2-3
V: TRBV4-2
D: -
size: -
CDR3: CASSQAGGSDPTDTQYF
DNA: TGTGCCAGCAGCCAAGCGGGTGGGAGCGATCCTACAGATACGCAGTATTTT

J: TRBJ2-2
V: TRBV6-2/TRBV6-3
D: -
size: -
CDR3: CASSAHRDFRELFF
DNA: TGTGCCAGCAGTGCCCACAGGGATTTTAGGGAGCTGTTTTTT

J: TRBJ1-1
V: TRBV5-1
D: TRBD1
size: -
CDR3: CASSLTTQGTEAFF
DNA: TGCGCCAGCAGCCTAACGACACAGGGGACTGAAGCTTTCTTT

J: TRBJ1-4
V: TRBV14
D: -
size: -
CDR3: CASSQQGLAWEKLFF
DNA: TGTGCCAGCAGCCAACAGGGTTTGGCTTGGGAAAAACTGTTTTTT

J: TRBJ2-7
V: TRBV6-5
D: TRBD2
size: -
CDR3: CASSSPASGGPYEQYF
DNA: TGTGCCAGCAGTTCCCCGGCTAGCGGGGGGCCCTACGAGCAGTACTTC

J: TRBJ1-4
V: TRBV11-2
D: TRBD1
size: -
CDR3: CASSTTGQGWEKLFF
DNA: TGTGCCAGCAGCACCACGGGACAGGGGTGGGAAAAACTGTTTTTT

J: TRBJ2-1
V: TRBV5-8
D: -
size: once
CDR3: CASSAHAVTLAYEQFF
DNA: TGTGCCAGCAGCGCTCATGCCGTTACTCTAGCGTATGAGCAGTTCTTC

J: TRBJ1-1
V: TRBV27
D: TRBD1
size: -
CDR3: CASSPPSDRATEAFF
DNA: TGTGCCAGCAGTCCACCCTCCGACAGGGCCACCGAAGCTTTCTTT

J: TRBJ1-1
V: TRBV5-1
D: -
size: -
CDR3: CASSLSRDTEAFF
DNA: TGCGCCAGCAGCTTGTCGAGGGACACTGAAGCTTTCTTT

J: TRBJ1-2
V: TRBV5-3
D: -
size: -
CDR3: CARSFTAGYGYTF
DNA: TGTGCCAGAAGCTTCACGGCGGGCTATGGCTACACCTTC

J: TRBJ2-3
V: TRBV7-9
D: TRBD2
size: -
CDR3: CASSPRSGGRTDTQYF
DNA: TGTGCCAGCAGCCCGAGAAGCGGGGGACGGACAGATACGCAGTATTTT

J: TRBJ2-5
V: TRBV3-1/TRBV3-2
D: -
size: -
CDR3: CASSQDRRQGRHQETQYF
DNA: TGTGCCAGCAGCCAAGATCGCCGCCAGGGGCGACACCAAGAGACCCAGTACTTC

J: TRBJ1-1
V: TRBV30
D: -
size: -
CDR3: CAWTLVGRGGRAFF
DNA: TGTGCCTGGACTCTCGTGGGTAGGGGAGGACGAGCTTTCTTT

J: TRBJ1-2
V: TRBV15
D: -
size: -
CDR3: CATSRDPGGARGYTF
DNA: TGTGCCACCAGCAGAGATCCGGGGGGCGCGAGGGGCTACACCTTC

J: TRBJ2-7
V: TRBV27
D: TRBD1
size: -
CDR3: CASRPSGGGFGEQYF
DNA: TGTGCCAGCCGTCCTTCAGGGGGCGGGTTTGGCGAGCAGTACTTC

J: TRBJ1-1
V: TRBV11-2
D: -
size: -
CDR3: CASSLVWGAESNTEAFF
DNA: TGTGCCAGCAGCTTAGTCTGGGGCGCGGAGTCCAACACTGAAGCTTTCTTT

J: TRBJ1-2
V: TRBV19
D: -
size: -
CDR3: CASSIDREYGYTF
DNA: TGTGCCAGTAGTATAGACCGCGAGTATGGCTACACCTTC

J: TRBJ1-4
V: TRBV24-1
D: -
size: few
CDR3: CATSRGNEKLFF
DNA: TGTGCCACCTCCCGGGGGAATGAAAAACTGTTTTTT

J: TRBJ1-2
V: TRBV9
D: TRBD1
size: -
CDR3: CASSSHRGDGYTF
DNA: TGTGCCAGCAGCTCGCACAGGGGCGATGGCTACACCTTC